The 6 T cell receptor beta chains below come from one sample, sequenced in a study of blood T cell repertoires in COVID-19. This table comes from immunoSEQ multiplex PCR, and its TCRdb copy is limited to in-frame clones, with some not included. The repertoire consists of around 110,000 clones, with around 78% occurring once and the leading ten covering roughly 6.2%. Material for sequencing was peripheral blood. Receptor source: an older man with COVID-19, enrolled during active disease.

The chain recombines TRBV19 with TRBJ1-5, with 8 bases aligning to TRBD1. The CDR3 loop spans 13 amino acids. V shed 6 bases and J 12 bases; nucleotides not matched to a gene: 10. CDR1 and CDR2 from the germline V gene are LNHDA and SQIVND (reference sequence). The CDR3 region is CASSTGGPKSQHF. The DNA of the CDR3 is TGTGCCAGTAGCACAGGGGGACCCAAGAGCCAGCATTTT.

The V call is TRBV20-1, the J call TRBJ2-7, with 8 bases fitting TRBD1. This CDR3 spans 11 amino acids. Germline assignment: CDR1 DFQATT and CDR2 SNEGSKA (reference sequence). CDR3 nucleotide sequence: TGCAGCCGACAGGGGATATACGAGCAGTACTTC. Translated, it gives CSRQGIYEQYF.

This clone has just one count. The CDR3 bases are TGTGCCAGTAGTATAGATCTAGGAGGGGCTAATCAGCCCCAGCATTTT. Amino acid sequence: CASSIDLGGANQPQHF. This sequence joins TRBV19 and TRBJ1-5; perhaps TRBD1 as D (5 bases). Germline loops: CDR1 LNHDA, CDR2 SQIVND (reference sequence). The length of the CDR3 is 16 residues. Trimming shortened V by 0 bases and J by 4 bases, and 13 bases separated the two germline ends.

This clone was counted between two and nine times. The CDR3 spells CASSEWADTQYF. In nucleotides, the CDR3 is TGTGCCAGCAGTGAATGGGCTGATACGCAGTATTTT. V gene TRBV6-1 combines with J gene TRBJ2-3; D is undetermined. V lost 2 bases and J lost 6, with 6 bases in between. This CDR3 is built from 12 residues. The V gene's germline CDR1 is MNHNS and CDR2 SASEGT.

To note about this clone: Germline and junction disagree at one end, which may indicate a read error. Other DNA sequences from this sample encode an identical CDR3 as well. The chain carries TRBV5-6 and TRBJ2-7; 7 positions agree with TRBD2. The CDR3 spans 15 residues. Germline CDR1 reads SGHDT; CDR2 reads YYEEEE. The CDR3 protein is CASSFALAWNYEQYF. As DNA, the CDR3 is TGTGCCAGCAGCTTTGCACTAGCGTGGAACTACGAACAGTACTTC.

This clone has only one observation. This sequence joins TRBV15 and TRBJ1-6, with 8 bases fitting TRBD1. Germline values: CDR1 LNHNV, CDR2 YYDKDF (reference sequence). V dropped 3 bases and J dropped 8; count of bases not matched to a gene: 9. The CDR3 runs 16 residues. The CDR3 nucleotides read TGTGCCACCAGCAGTGATTCCGGGACAGGATATTCACCCCTCCACTTT. Amino acid sequence: CATSSDSGTGYSPLHF. The full variable domain, completed using reference TRBV15 and TRBJ1-6, is DAMVIQNPRYQVTQFGKPVTLSCSQTLNHNVMYWYQQKSSQAPKLLFHYYDKDFNNEADTPDNFQSRRPNTSFCFLDIRSPGLGDTAMYLCATSSDSGTGYSPLHFGNGTRLTVT.